Following are 15 T cell receptor beta chains from one sample sequenced in a study of cytomegalovirus exposure and HLA in healthy donors. 60 Vbeta and 13 Jbeta primers were used in PCR. TCRdb keeps only in-frame clones here, not all; method: immunoSEQ multiplex PCR. This repertoire shows about 97,000 clones, approximately 85% found once; its top ten account for about 3.8%. The sample comprised PBMCs. These receptor sequences come from a man aged 30 to 39 in good health and CMV-seronegative.

J is TRBJ2-2 and V is TRBV4-1; D is undetermined. Trimming cost V 1 base and J 0 bases, with 12 bases left between them. The CDR3 runs to 17 residues. The germline V gene encodes CDR1 MGHRA and CDR2 YSYEKL. CDR3 amino acids: CASSQVRRDPNTGELFF. For the CDR3, the DNA is TGCGCCAGCAGCCAAGTCAGGCGCGACCCGAACACCGGGGAGCTGTTTTTT.

V usage is TRBV25-1 and J usage is TRBJ1-6; D ambiguous. CDR3 size: 12 residues. Germline V lookup: CDR1 MGHDK, CDR2 SYGVNS. Deletions cut 8 bases from V and 6 bases from J, with 8 bases between. The DNA of the CDR3 is TGTGCCAGCGGCCCCTTTAATTCACCCCTCCACTTT. It is translated as CASGPFNSPLHF.

This clone was observed a few times. The genes are TRBV5-1 and TRBJ1-4; TRBD1 matches 7 bases. The CDR3 runs to 14 residues. V lost 0 bases to trimming and J lost 14 bases; unmatched junction nucleotides: 10. Germline V gene lookup returns CDR1 SGHRS and CDR2 YFSETQ. CDR3 sequence (DNA): TGCGCCAGCAGCTTGGAAAGACAGGGTGGGGGTCTGTTTTTT. Its translation is CASSLERQGGGLFF.

The chain has TRBV30 and TRBJ2-7; a possible D gene is TRBD2 (5 bases). The CDR3 loop spans 14 amino acids. V gave up 2 bases and J gave up 5 bases, with 16 bases separating them. Germline loops: CDR1 GTSNPN, CDR2 SVGIG (reference sequence). CDR3 nucleotide sequence: TGTGCCTGGAGTACCGGACTTCGGCGGGACGAGCAGTACTTC. Protein product: CAWSTGLRRDEQYF.

The genes are TRBV2 and TRBJ2-2, with TRBD2 identical over 7 bases. The trim removed 2 bases at V and 5 bases at J, leaving 5 bases unmatched. The V gene's germline CDR1 is SNHLY and CDR2 FYNNEI. The length of the CDR3 is 15 residues. Here the CDR3 reads CASSESGRGTGELFF. DNA of the CDR3: TGTGCCAGCAGTGAATCGGGGCGGGGGACCGGGGAGCTGTTTTTT. Together with reference TRBV2 and TRBJ2-2, the CDR3 gives the full variable domain: EPEVTQTPSHQVTQMGQEVILRCVPISNHLYFYWYRQILGQKVEFLVSFYNNEISEKSEIFDDQFSVERPDGSNFTLKIRSTKLEDSAMYFCASSESGRGTGELFFGEGSRLTVL.

This rearrangement joins TRBV6-5 to TRBJ2-7, with 8 bases that match TRBD1. This CDR3 region has 13 residues. Per germline, CDR1 MNHEY and CDR2 SVGAGI. J was trimmed by 3 bases and V by 6 bases; bases with no gene match: 4. The chain's CDR3 is CASSRQGSYEQYF. DNA for the CDR3: TGTGCCAGCAGCCGACAGGGGAGCTACGAGCAGTACTTC.

CDR3 region: CASSRTARGPQHF. Written as DNA, the CDR3 is TGTGCCAGCAGTAGGACAGCCCGGGGGCCCCAGCATTTT. V usage is TRBV6-5 and J usage is TRBJ1-5; a weak D match, TRBD1 (6 bases). The V end lost 5 bases, the J end lost 9 bases, and 14 bases lay between the germline ends. Germline CDR1 and CDR2: MNHEY and SVGAGI. The CDR3 runs to 13 residues.

V usage is TRBV2 and J usage is TRBJ2-5, with 7 bases that match TRBD2. V lost 3 bases to trimming and J lost 5 bases; unmatched junction nucleotides: 6. The CDR3 consists of 14 residues. Germline CDR1 reads SNHLY; CDR2 reads FYNNEI. CDR3 in amino acids: CASSESSGRETQYF. Written as DNA, the CDR3 is TGTGCCAGCAGTGAGTCTAGCGGAAGGGAGACCCAGTACTTC.

This clone was picked up one time. The chain couples TRBV28 to TRBJ1-1, with TRBD1 identical over 10 bases. Germline values: CDR1 MDHEN, CDR2 SYDVKM. J lost 5 bases, V lost 5 bases, and 11 bases had no gene match. The CDR3 has 16 residues. The CDR3 sequence is CASSLTAGTGDTEAFF. The DNA of the CDR3 is TGTGCCAGCAGTCTCACAGCCGGGACAGGGGATACTGAAGCTTTCTTT.

The rearrangement links TRBV28 to TRBJ1-2, with 9 bases identical to TRBD1. The CDR3 contains 15 residues. Germline trimming cut 5 bases from V and 5 bases from J; bases unmatched to any gene: 9. Germline values: CDR1 MDHEN, CDR2 SYDVKM. The CDR3 DNA sequence: TGTGCCAGCAGTGCTGTTCTTGGGACAGGGTATGGCTACACCTTC. Its protein is CASSAVLGTGYGYTF.

The chain is built from TRBV19 and TRBJ2-7; 10 bases are a match to TRBD1. The CDR3 contains 15 residues. J gave up 4 bases and V 1 base, and 4 bases lay outside the gene matches. Germline values: CDR1 LNHDA, CDR2 SQIVND (reference sequence). CDR3 sequence (DNA): TGTGCCAGTAGTATAGGGTCGGGACAGGGGTACGAGCAGTACTTC. Its protein is CASSIGSGQGYEQYF.

This clone was counted only a few times. The chain joins TRBV7-9 to TRBJ2-5; 10 bases are a match to TRBD2. The CDR3 has 15 amino acids. Per germline, CDR1 SEHNR and CDR2 FQNEAQ (reference sequence). V shed 4 bases, J shed 5 bases, and the junction held 7 bases outside the gene matches. The CDR3 region has the DNA TGTGCCAGCAGCTCTTCTAGCGGGAGAAAGGAGACCCAGTACTTC. Protein product: CASSSSSGRKETQYF.

The chain has TRBV6-1 and TRBJ2-7; 10 nucleotides align to TRBD1. Trimming cost V 5 bases and J 3 bases; bases outside gene matches: 7. The V gene's germline CDR1 is MNHNS and CDR2 SASEGT. The CDR3 sequence is 15 residues long. CDR3 protein: CASSKTGTGDYEQYF. As DNA, the CDR3 is TGTGCCAGCAGTAAAACCGGGACAGGGGACTACGAGCAGTACTTC.

The genes are TRBV28 and TRBJ1-5, with TRBD1 as a possible D gene (5 bases). This CDR3 has 15 residues. The germline V and J ends were trimmed by 3 bases and 2 bases, with 11 bases remaining between them. Germline lookup yields CDR1 MDHEN and CDR2 SYDVKM. The CDR3 bases are TGTGCCAGCAGTTTGCCGGGGGAGGGCAATCAGCCCCAGCATTTT. Its translation is CASSLPGEGNQPQHF.

This clone was observed a single time. The DNA for the CDR3 is TGTGCCACCGCTGGACAGGGAGACTTTTATGGCTACACCTTC. As protein: CATAGQGDFYGYTF. This sequence joins TRBV25-1 and TRBJ1-2, with 8 bases that match TRBD1. The CDR3 is 14 residues long. The V gene's germline CDR1 is MGHDK and CDR2 SYGVNS. V gave up 10 bases and J gave up 5 bases; unmatched junction bases: 12.